These T cell receptor beta chains were read from a single sample in a study of blood T cell repertoires in COVID-19. The method was immunoSEQ multiplex PCR; TCRdb's version includes in-frame clones alone and lacks a portion of them. The sample shows about 200,000 clones, around 84% of them seen only once. Sequencing input: peripheral blood. These TCRs come from a man in his sixties with acute or convalescent COVID-19. CDR3s include the opening cysteine and the closing phenylalanine or tryptophan. A D gene is named only where the DNA matches it firmly. Size is stated for part of the rows, as once, few or many counts, or as a class when the clone is expanded.

clone_size: .; j_call: TRBJ2-7; d_call: TRBD1; v_call: TRBV19; cdr3_nt: TGTGCCAGTAGTAACCACAGGGGACAGGAGTACGAGCAGTACTTC; cdr3_aa: CASSNHRGQEYEQYF
clone_size: few; j_call: TRBJ2-1; d_call: TRBD1; v_call: TRBV6-5; cdr3_nt: TGTGCCAGCAGGGGGACAGGGATCTACAATGAGCAGTTCTTC; cdr3_aa: CASRGTGIYNEQFF
clone_size: .; j_call: TRBJ1-1; d_call: TRBD1; v_call: TRBV5-1; cdr3_nt: TGCGCCAGCAGCCCTGGGACAGGGACCTTGAACACTGAAGCTTTCTTT; cdr3_aa: CASSPGTGTLNTEAFF
clone_size: .; j_call: TRBJ1-1; d_call: TRBD1; v_call: TRBV27; cdr3_nt: TGTGCCAGCAGTCCTCGGACAGGGATAACCACTGAAGCTTTCTTT; cdr3_aa: CASSPRTGITTEAFF
clone_size: .; j_call: TRBJ2-7; d_call: .; v_call: TRBV5-1; cdr3_nt: TGCGCCAGCAGCTTGGACAGCCCCGCGAACGAGCAGTACTTC; cdr3_aa: CASSLDSPANEQYF
clone_size: .; j_call: TRBJ2-6; d_call: .; v_call: TRBV27; cdr3_nt: TGTGCCAGCGGCAGGGGATTTAGCTCTGGGGCCAACGTCCTGACTTTC; cdr3_aa: CASGRGFSSGANVLTF
clone_size: .; j_call: TRBJ2-3; d_call: TRBD2; v_call: TRBV7-3; cdr3_nt: TGTGCCAGCAGCTCCGCGGGGGCAGATACGCAGTATTTT; cdr3_aa: CASSSAGADTQYF
clone_size: .; j_call: TRBJ1-2; d_call: .; v_call: TRBV7-2; cdr3_nt: TGTGCCAGCAGTCCCGGCCCGGCGGTATCTAACTATGGCTACACCTTC; cdr3_aa: CASSPGPAVSNYGYTF
clone_size: .; j_call: TRBJ1-1; d_call: .; v_call: TRBV7-9; cdr3_nt: TGTGCCAGCAGCTTAGGGCGCGGCAGGGCCACTGAAGCTTTCTTT; cdr3_aa: CASSLGRGRATEAFF
clone_size: few; j_call: TRBJ1-6; d_call: TRBD1; v_call: TRBV25-1; cdr3_nt: TGTGCCAGCACCGCCGGACAGGGCCGCTCACCCCTCCACTTT; cdr3_aa: CASTAGQGRSPLHF
clone_size: .; j_call: TRBJ1-5; d_call: .; v_call: TRBV20-1; cdr3_nt: TGCAGTGCTAGTGGGCAGGGTCCTAAGAGGACCCAGCATTTT; cdr3_aa: CSASGQGPKRTQHF
clone_size: .; j_call: TRBJ1-5; d_call: .; v_call: TRBV30; cdr3_nt: TGTGCCTGGAGTGTATGGTCCGGGCGGGAGCCCCAGCATTTT; cdr3_aa: CAWSVWSGREPQHF
clone_size: .; j_call: TRBJ2-2; d_call: .; v_call: TRBV14; cdr3_nt: TGTGCCAGCAGCCAAGTTGCCAGGGCCAACACCGGGGAGCTGTTTTTT; cdr3_aa: CASSQVARANTGELFF
clone_size: .; j_call: TRBJ2-1; d_call: .; v_call: TRBV3-1/TRBV3-2; cdr3_nt: TGTGCCAGCAGCCAAGGGGGAGGGGGATACAATGAGCAGTTCTTC; cdr3_aa: CASSQGGGGYNEQFF
clone_size: .; j_call: TRBJ1-4; d_call: .; v_call: TRBV11-2; cdr3_nt: TGTGCCAGCAGCTTAGTTACGGGGGGTGGGAATGAAAAACTGTTTTTT; cdr3_aa: CASSLVTGGGNEKLFF
clone_size: few; j_call: TRBJ1-5; d_call: .; v_call: TRBV11-2; cdr3_nt: TGTGCCAGCAGCTTAGGGGACAACTATAGCAATCAGCCCCAGCATTTT; cdr3_aa: CASSLGDNYSNQPQHF
clone_size: .; j_call: TRBJ2-3; d_call: .; v_call: TRBV18; cdr3_nt: TGTGCCAGCTCACCACAGTCCGGGAGCACAGATACGCAGTATTTT; cdr3_aa: CASSPQSGSTDTQYF
clone_size: once; j_call: TRBJ2-2; d_call: TRBD1; v_call: TRBV15; cdr3_nt: TGTGCCACCAGCAGAACAGGGGTCTCGGGAACCGGGGAGCTGTTTTTT; cdr3_aa: CATSRTGVSGTGELFF
clone_size: .; j_call: TRBJ1-2; d_call: TRBD1; v_call: TRBV18; cdr3_nt: TGTGCCAGCTCACCACGGGGGACAGACTATGGCTACACCTTC; cdr3_aa: CASSPRGTDYGYTF
clone_size: few; j_call: TRBJ1-5; d_call: .; v_call: TRBV11-1; cdr3_nt: TGTGCCAGCAGCCGAGGGTTCGCTCAGCCCCAGCATTTT; cdr3_aa: CASSRGFAQPQHF
clone_size: .; j_call: TRBJ2-1; d_call: TRBD1; v_call: TRBV5-1; cdr3_nt: TGCGCCAGCAGGATGTCCGGGACAGGGTTTTATAATGAGCAGTTCTTC; cdr3_aa: CASRMSGTGFYNEQFF
clone_size: .; j_call: TRBJ2-1; d_call: .; v_call: TRBV29-1; cdr3_nt: TGCAGCGTTGGCGGGCCAAGCTCCTACAATGAGCAGTTCTTC; cdr3_aa: CSVGGPSSYNEQFF
clone_size: .; j_call: TRBJ1-2; d_call: TRBD1; v_call: TRBV4-2; cdr3_nt: TGTGCCAGCAGCCAAGCCGGGACAGTTAACTATGGCTACACCTTC; cdr3_aa: CASSQAGTVNYGYTF
clone_size: .; j_call: TRBJ2-5; d_call: TRBD1; v_call: TRBV19; cdr3_nt: TGTGCCAGTACTTACAGGGGGCGAGGGGAGACCCAGTACTTC; cdr3_aa: CASTYRGRGETQYF
clone_size: .; j_call: TRBJ1-3; d_call: .; v_call: TRBV4-3; cdr3_nt: TGCGCCAGCAGCCCACACCGGGGGGCTGGAAACACCATATATTTT; cdr3_aa: CASSPHRGAGNTIYF
clone_size: few; j_call: TRBJ1-2; d_call: .; v_call: TRBV29-1; cdr3_nt: TGCAGCGTTGACCCAGGGTCAGCCTATGGCTACACCTTC; cdr3_aa: CSVDPGSAYGYTF
clone_size: .; j_call: TRBJ2-3; d_call: TRBD2; v_call: TRBV4-2; cdr3_nt: TGTGCCAGCAGCCAAGATTTCAGGACTAGCTATCCAGCAGATACGCAGTATTTT; cdr3_aa: CASSQDFRTSYPADTQYF
clone_size: once; j_call: TRBJ1-5; d_call: .; v_call: TRBV4-2; cdr3_nt: TGTGCCAGCAGCCAAGATTTGACAGTAAATCAGCCCCAGCATTTT; cdr3_aa: CASSQDLTVNQPQHF
clone_size: .; j_call: TRBJ2-2; d_call: TRBD2; v_call: TRBV24-1; cdr3_nt: TGTGCCACCAGTGATTCCAGACTAGCGGGGGGCGCGAACACCGGGGAGCTGTTTTTT; cdr3_aa: CATSDSRLAGGANTGELFF
clone_size: .; j_call: TRBJ2-1; d_call: .; v_call: TRBV5-6; cdr3_nt: TGTGCCAGCAGCTTGGGGGAGCACTACAATGAGCAGTTCTTC; cdr3_aa: CASSLGEHYNEQFF
clone_size: .; j_call: TRBJ1-1; d_call: .; v_call: TRBV5-6; cdr3_nt: TGTGCCAGCAGCACTCCCGGGGTGAACACTGAAGCTTTCTTT; cdr3_aa: CASSTPGVNTEAFF
clone_size: .; j_call: TRBJ1-4; d_call: TRBD1; v_call: TRBV5-1; cdr3_nt: TGCGCCAGCAGCTTGGGCCCCGGGACAGGGGCCTCGGGGGAAAAACTGTTTTTT; cdr3_aa: CASSLGPGTGASGEKLFF
clone_size: .; j_call: TRBJ1-1; d_call: .; v_call: TRBV14; cdr3_nt: TGTGCCAGCAGCCCACCGGGACTGCCGAACACTGAAGCTTTCTTT; cdr3_aa: CASSPPGLPNTEAFF
clone_size: once; j_call: TRBJ1-4; d_call: .; v_call: TRBV5-1; cdr3_nt: TGCGCCAGCAGCGCCTCAGGCTTGGCTGAAAAACTGTTTTTT; cdr3_aa: CASSASGLAEKLFF
clone_size: .; j_call: TRBJ2-3; d_call: TRBD2; v_call: TRBV3-1/TRBV3-2; cdr3_nt: TGTGCCAGCAGCCAAGTCGCGGTGACTAGCGGGGACACAGATACGCAGTATTTT; cdr3_aa: CASSQVAVTSGDTDTQYF
clone_size: .; j_call: TRBJ1-2; d_call: TRBD1; v_call: TRBV6-1; cdr3_nt: TGTGCCAGCAGTGAATCGACAGGGTTTTACTATGGCTACACCTTC; cdr3_aa: CASSESTGFYYGYTF
clone_size: few; j_call: TRBJ1-2; d_call: .; v_call: TRBV11-2; cdr3_nt: TGTGCCAGCAGCTTAGAGGCTTATGGCTACACCTTC; cdr3_aa: CASSLEAYGYTF
clone_size: .; j_call: TRBJ2-7; d_call: TRBD1; v_call: TRBV5-4; cdr3_nt: TGTGCCAGCAGCTTGGTGCAGGGGGCGGGCGAGCAGTACTTC; cdr3_aa: CASSLVQGAGEQYF
clone_size: .; j_call: TRBJ2-1; d_call: .; v_call: TRBV4-1; cdr3_nt: TGCGCCAGCAGCCAAGTCCAGTACAATGAGCAGTTCTTC; cdr3_aa: CASSQVQYNEQFF
clone_size: .; j_call: TRBJ1-2; d_call: TRBD1; v_call: TRBV19; cdr3_nt: TGTGCCAGTAGTATAGTCGGACAGGGGGCGCTTGATGGCTACACCTTC; cdr3_aa: CASSIVGQGALDGYTF
clone_size: .; j_call: TRBJ2-7; d_call: TRBD1; v_call: TRBV5-8; cdr3_nt: TGTGCCAGCAGCTTTCCCGGGACAGGGAACTACGAGCAGTACTTC; cdr3_aa: CASSFPGTGNYEQYF
clone_size: .; j_call: TRBJ2-5; d_call: TRBD1; v_call: TRBV24-1; cdr3_nt: TGTGCCACCAGTGACCCGGGACAGGGGGCGGGGGGAGAGACCCAGTACTTC; cdr3_aa: CATSDPGQGAGGETQYF
clone_size: .; j_call: TRBJ2-5; d_call: TRBD2; v_call: TRBV2; cdr3_nt: TGTGCCAGCAGGAGACTAGCGGGGGCCCCCCAAGAGACCCAGTACTTC; cdr3_aa: CASRRLAGAPQETQYF
clone_size: .; j_call: TRBJ2-2; d_call: TRBD1; v_call: TRBV18; cdr3_nt: TGTGCCAGCTCACGGACCATGGACAGGGCGGTCACCGGGGAGCTGTTTTTT; cdr3_aa: CASSRTMDRAVTGELFF
clone_size: .; j_call: TRBJ2-7; d_call: .; v_call: TRBV29-1; cdr3_nt: TGCAGCGTTATCGGTCCCGCTCTCTACGAGCAGTACTTC; cdr3_aa: CSVIGPALYEQYF
clone_size: .; j_call: TRBJ1-1; d_call: .; v_call: TRBV19; cdr3_nt: TGTGCCAGTAGTATAGATTTAGGCGGAGTAGAAGCTTTCTTT; cdr3_aa: CASSIDLGGVEAFF
clone_size: .; j_call: TRBJ2-4; d_call: TRBD2; v_call: TRBV9; cdr3_nt: TGTGCCAGCAGCCCGGGGACTATCGGGAACATTCAGTACTTC; cdr3_aa: CASSPGTIGNIQYF
clone_size: .; j_call: TRBJ1-1; d_call: .; v_call: TRBV5-4; cdr3_nt: TGTGCCAGCAGACGCGACTGGAACACTGAAGCTTTCTTT; cdr3_aa: CASRRDWNTEAFF
clone_size: .; j_call: TRBJ1-1; d_call: .; v_call: TRBV29-1; cdr3_nt: TGCAGCGTTGAAATTTACGTAACAGGTAGGGCTGAAGCTTTCTTT; cdr3_aa: CSVEIYVTGRAEAFF
clone_size: .; j_call: TRBJ1-6; d_call: .; v_call: TRBV28; cdr3_nt: TGTGCCAGCAGTTTGGGCCGGATTAATTCACCCCTCCACTTT; cdr3_aa: CASSLGRINSPLHF
clone_size: .; j_call: TRBJ2-5; d_call: .; v_call: TRBV7-9; cdr3_nt: TGTGCCAGCAGCTTAGCGGAATGGGGGGGCAGGTACTTC; cdr3_aa: CASSLAEWGGRYF
clone_size: .; j_call: TRBJ2-5; d_call: TRBD1; v_call: TRBV4-2; cdr3_nt: TGTGCCAGCAGCCAAGATATCGAGGGGGCCCTTCAAGAGACCCAGTACTTC; cdr3_aa: CASSQDIEGALQETQYF
clone_size: .; j_call: TRBJ2-1; d_call: TRBD2; v_call: TRBV10-3; cdr3_nt: TGTGCCATCAGTGATGTTACTAGCGGGGGGGTACTAAAGCCCTACAATGAGCAGTTCTTC; cdr3_aa: CAISDVTSGGVLKPYNEQFF
clone_size: .; j_call: TRBJ2-7; d_call: .; v_call: TRBV28; cdr3_nt: TGTGCCAGCAGTTCGGGGTACGGAGCGACCTACGAGCAGTACTTC; cdr3_aa: CASSSGYGATYEQYF
clone_size: .; j_call: TRBJ1-1; d_call: .; v_call: TRBV28; cdr3_nt: TGTGCCAGCAGGAGGGCAGGGACTTACACTGAAGCTTTCTTT; cdr3_aa: CASRRAGTYTEAFF